Listed here are 16 T cell receptor beta chains from one sample, sequenced in a study of blood T cell repertoires in COVID-19. Assay used: immunoSEQ multiplex PCR; TCRdb lists only in-frame clones, some missing. The profile shows about 190,000 clones, 84% of them singletons. The specimen was PBMCs or T cells enriched from blood (not recorded which). Receptors were obtained from a woman aged 25 to 45 who had been exposed to COVID-19.

The chain recombines TRBV5-5 with TRBJ1-5; 8 positions agree with TRBD1. V lost 1 base, J lost 0 bases, and 15 bases stayed unmatched. The CDR3 totals 20 residues. The V gene's germline CDR1 is SGHKS and CDR2 YYEKEE (reference sequence). The CDR3 region has the DNA TGTGCCAGCAGCTTGTGGTTTGTTGCCAGGGGGCAATATAGCAATCAGCCCCAGCATTTT. Encoded protein: CASSLWFVARGQYSNQPQHF.

This clone was found a few times. This chain connects TRBV14 to TRBJ2-1, with 15 bases identical to TRBD2. The CDR3 consists of 14 residues. Germline trimming cut 7 bases from V and 6 bases from J; bases unmatched to any gene: 1. Germline V CDR1 and CDR2: SGHDN, FVKESK. CDR3 sequence: CASTGLAGGNEQFF. The CDR3 DNA reads TGTGCCAGCACGGGACTAGCGGGGGGCAATGAGCAGTTCTTC.

The chain joins TRBV3-1 (or the pseudogene TRBV3-2) to TRBJ2-7; the match to TRBD2 covers 9 bases. This CDR3 has 18 residues. Germline V gene data show CDR1 as LGHDT and CDR2 as YNNKEL (reference sequence). V was clipped by 4 bases and J by 3 bases; unmatched bases: 16. The CDR3 region has the DNA TGTGCCAGCAGCCCCAAGATGACTCCCGGGACTAGCAGCTACGAGCAGTACTTC. This codes for CASSPKMTPGTSSYEQYF.

This clone has a handful of counts. The chain combines TRBV19 with TRBJ1-5; 10 bases match TRBD1. The CDR3 runs 15 residues. CDR1 and CDR2 from the germline V gene are LNHDA and SQIVND (reference sequence). The V segment lost 7 bases and the J segment 6 bases; nucleotides outside the gene matches: 9. The CDR3 spells CASTRDRGEAQPQHF. CDR3 DNA: TGTGCCAGTACCCGGGACAGGGGTGAAGCTCAGCCCCAGCATTTT.

This clone was seen only once. The genes are TRBV2 and TRBJ2-5; D remains ambiguous. CDR1 is SNHLY and CDR2 is FYNNEI in the germline V gene. V was shortened by 5 bases and J by 4 bases, with 8 bases between the two germline ends. CDR3 size: 12 residues. The DNA of the CDR3 is TGTGCCAGCAGTTTACCCGGAGAGACCCAGTACTTC. It codes for CASSLPGETQYF.

The V and J genes are TRBV5-6 and TRBJ2-3; 8 bases are shared with TRBD2. The ends lost 0 bases at V and 4 bases at J; junction bases unmatched: 10. CDR1 and CDR2 from the germline V gene are SGHDT and YYEEEE. The length of the CDR3 is 17 residues. The CDR3 nucleotides read TGTGCCAGCAGCTTGGCCCGGGGGGGTCTGCACCCAGATACGCAGTATTTT. Translation gives CASSLARGGLHPDTQYF.

The chain joins TRBV27 to TRBJ1-2, with D perhaps TRBD1 (5 bases). V was trimmed by 2 bases and J by 0 bases, leaving 13 bases between them. CDR1 is MNHEY, CDR2 SMNVEV, per germline (reference sequence). This CDR3 spans 16 amino acids. The CDR3, as DNA: TGTGCCAGCAGTTTAGGTTTGGACATAGCTAACTATGGCTACACCTTC. It specifies CASSLGLDIANYGYTF.

V and J are TRBV15 and TRBJ2-4; D possibly corresponds to TRBD2 (5 bases). The V end lost 2 bases, the J end lost 4 bases, and 12 bases lay between the germline ends. The CDR3 sequence is 15 residues long. Germline V gene lookup returns CDR1 LNHNV and CDR2 YYDKDF (reference sequence). CDR3 sequence reads: CATSRPGVGKNIQYF. DNA for the CDR3: TGTGCCACCAGCAGACCCGGGGTAGGGAAAAACATTCAGTACTTC. Drawing the rest from reference TRBV15 and TRBJ2-4, the complete variable domain is DAMVIQNPRYQVTQFGKPVTLSCSQTLNHNVMYWYQQKSSQAPKLLFHYYDKDFNNEADTPDNFQSRRPNTSFCFLDIRSPGLGDTAMYLCATSRPGVGKNIQYFGAGTRLSVL.

The chain employs TRBV5-4 and TRBJ2-3, with D maybe TRBD1 (6 bases). The germline gives CDR1 SGHNT, CDR2 YYREEE (reference sequence). Trimming left V 6 bases short and J 3 bases short, with 20 bases between. The CDR3 totals 16 residues. The CDR3 spells CASNVGAVVSTDTQYF. The CDR3 DNA sequence: TGTGCCAGCAACGTGGGGGCGGTGGTTTCGACAGATACGCAGTATTTT.

As for this clone: The same CDR3 also results from other DNA sequences found in this sample. CDR3 in amino acids: CASSPDRNQPQHF. DNA of the CDR3: TGTGCCAGTAGCCCTGACAGGAATCAGCCCCAGCATTTT. The chain has TRBV19 and TRBJ1-5; D may be TRBD1 (6 bases). The V end was cut by 6 bases, the J end by 4 bases, with 10 bases between. Germline V gene data show CDR1 as LNHDA and CDR2 as SQIVND (reference sequence). The CDR3 runs to 13 residues.

V gene TRBV27 combines with J gene TRBJ1-2; 9 bases agree with TRBD1. The germline V gene has CDR1 MNHEY and CDR2 SMNVEV (reference sequence). The CDR3 runs to 17 residues. V lost 7 bases and J lost 5; bases outside the gene matches: 17. The CDR3 DNA sequence: TGTGCCAGCACCTCTTTAGTCGTAGGGACAGGGCATTATGGCTACACCTTC. It translates to CASTSLVVGTGHYGYTF.

The chain carries TRBV9 and TRBJ2-7; D ambiguous. There are 12 residues in the CDR3. Trimming left V 5 bases short and J 0 bases short, with 6 bases between. Germline loops: CDR1 SGDLS, CDR2 YYNGEE. The CDR3 protein is CASSSYSYEQYF. The DNA for the CDR3 is TGTGCCAGCAGTAGCTACTCCTACGAGCAGTACTTC. The entire variable domain, with the rest obtained from reference TRBV9 and TRBJ2-7, is as follows: DSGVTQTPKHLITATGQRVTLRCSPRSGDLSVYWYQQSLDQGLQFLIQYYNGEERAKGNILERFSAQQFPDLHSELNLSSLELGDSALYFCASSSYSYEQYFGPGTRLTVT.

This clone has a single count. The gene calls are TRBV7-2 and TRBJ1-1; D is ambiguous. Trimming removed 1 base at V and 1 base at J, with 4 bases between. Germline V gives CDR1 SGHTA, CDR2 FQGNSA. The CDR3 is 13 amino acids. Written as DNA, the CDR3 is TGTGCCAGCAGCTTAGAGCCGAACACTGAAGCTTTCTTT. Translating gives CASSLEPNTEAFF.

This chain uses TRBV4-1 with TRBJ2-7, with 9 nucleotides matching TRBD1. The CDR3 extends over 16 amino acids. Losses at the gene ends were 3 bases for V and 2 bases for J; bases not matched to a gene: 8. The germline V gene encodes CDR1 MGHRA and CDR2 YSYEKL. The CDR3 spells CASSQIDRGGPYEQYF. CDR3 nucleotides: TGCGCCAGCAGCCAGATAGACAGGGGGGGGCCCTACGAGCAGTACTTC.

This rearrangement joins TRBV4-1 to TRBJ1-1; possibly TRBD1 for D (6 bases). V lost 1 base and J 3 bases, leaving 12 bases between the germline ends. Germline CDR1 MGHRA, CDR2 YSYEKL. The CDR3 loop spans 15 amino acids. The CDR3 DNA is TGCGCCAGCAGCCAAGCAACAGGGAGTTACACTGAAGCTTTCTTT. Its translation is CASSQATGSYTEAFF.

CDR3 in amino acids: CASSSSGTSGSYEQYF. CDR3 DNA sequence: TGTGCCAGCAGCTCGTCCGGGACTAGCGGCTCCTACGAGCAGTACTTC. The genes are TRBV7-2 and TRBJ2-7; 11 nucleotides line up with TRBD2. The V gene end was trimmed by 4 bases and the J gene end by 0 bases; junction bases not matched to a gene: 5. This CDR3 is built from 16 residues. CDR1 is SGHTA and CDR2 is FQGNSA in the germline V gene.